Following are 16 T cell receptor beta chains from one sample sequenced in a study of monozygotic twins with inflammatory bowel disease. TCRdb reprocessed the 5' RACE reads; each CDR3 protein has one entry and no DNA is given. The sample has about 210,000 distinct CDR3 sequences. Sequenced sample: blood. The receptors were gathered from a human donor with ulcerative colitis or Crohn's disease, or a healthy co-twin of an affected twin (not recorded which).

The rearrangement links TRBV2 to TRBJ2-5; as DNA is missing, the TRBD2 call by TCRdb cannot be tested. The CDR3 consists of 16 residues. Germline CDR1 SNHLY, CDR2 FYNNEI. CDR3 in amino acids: CASSEEGEGRKETQYF.

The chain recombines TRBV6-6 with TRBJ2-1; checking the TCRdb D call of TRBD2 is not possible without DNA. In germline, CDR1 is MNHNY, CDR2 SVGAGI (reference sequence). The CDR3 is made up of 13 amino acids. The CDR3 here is CASSPLWRDPGFF.

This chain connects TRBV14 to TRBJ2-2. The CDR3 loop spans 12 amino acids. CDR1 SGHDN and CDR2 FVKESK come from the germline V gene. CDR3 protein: CASSFPSGELFF.

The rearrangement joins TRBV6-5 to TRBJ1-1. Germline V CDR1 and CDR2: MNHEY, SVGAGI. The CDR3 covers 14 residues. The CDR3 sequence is CASSYSAGEGEAFF.

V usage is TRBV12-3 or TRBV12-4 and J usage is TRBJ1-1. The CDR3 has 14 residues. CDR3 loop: CASSLLPANTEAFF.

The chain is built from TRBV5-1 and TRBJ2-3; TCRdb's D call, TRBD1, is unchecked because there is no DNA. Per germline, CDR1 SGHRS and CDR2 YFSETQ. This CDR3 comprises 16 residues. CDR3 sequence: CASSFRQGASTDTQYF.

The CDR3 loop is CASSSEPSQGLWETQYF. The chain links TRBV7-9 to TRBJ2-5; TCRdb's D call, TRBD1, is unchecked because there is no DNA. Germline CDR1 and CDR2: SEHNR and FQNEAQ (reference sequence). The CDR3 contains 17 residues. Complete variable domain (other parts from reference TRBV7-9 and TRBJ2-5): DTGVSQNPRHKITKRGQNVTFRCDPISEHNRLYWYRQTLGQGPEFLTYFQNEAQLEKSRLLSDRFSAERPKGSFSTLEIQRTEQGDSAMYLCASSSEPSQGLWETQYFGPGTRLLVL.

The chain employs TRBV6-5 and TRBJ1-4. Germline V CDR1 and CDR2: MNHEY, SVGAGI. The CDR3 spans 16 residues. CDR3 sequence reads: CASSYVAGSLYEKLFF.

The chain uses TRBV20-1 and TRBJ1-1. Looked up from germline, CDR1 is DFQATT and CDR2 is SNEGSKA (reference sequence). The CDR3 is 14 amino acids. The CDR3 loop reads CSARPPDMNTEAFF.

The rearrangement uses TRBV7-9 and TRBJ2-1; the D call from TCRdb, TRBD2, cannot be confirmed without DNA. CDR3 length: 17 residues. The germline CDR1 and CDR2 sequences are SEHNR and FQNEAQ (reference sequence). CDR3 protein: CASSWYATAGGRHEQFF.

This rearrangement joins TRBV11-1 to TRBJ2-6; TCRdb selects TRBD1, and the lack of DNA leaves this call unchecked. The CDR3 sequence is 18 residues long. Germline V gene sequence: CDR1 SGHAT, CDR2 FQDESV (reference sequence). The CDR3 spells CASSLRSTPFAGANVLTF.

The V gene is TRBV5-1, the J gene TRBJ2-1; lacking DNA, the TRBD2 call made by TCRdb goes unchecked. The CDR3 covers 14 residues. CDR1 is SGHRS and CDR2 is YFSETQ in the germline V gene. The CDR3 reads CASSFRAGGLEQFF.

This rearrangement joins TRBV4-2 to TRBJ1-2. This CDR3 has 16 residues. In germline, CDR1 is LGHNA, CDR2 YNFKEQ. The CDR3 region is CASSQPPTLDQYGYTF.

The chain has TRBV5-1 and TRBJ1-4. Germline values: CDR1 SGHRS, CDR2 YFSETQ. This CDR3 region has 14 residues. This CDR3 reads CASSLTKANEKLFF.

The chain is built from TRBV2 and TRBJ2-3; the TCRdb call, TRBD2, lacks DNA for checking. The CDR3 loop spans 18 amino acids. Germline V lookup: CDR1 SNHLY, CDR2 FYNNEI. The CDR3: CASSSTSGARTSTDTQYF.

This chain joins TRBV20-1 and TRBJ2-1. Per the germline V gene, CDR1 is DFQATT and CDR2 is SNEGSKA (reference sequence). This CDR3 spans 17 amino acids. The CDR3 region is CSARGLLAGSSYNEQFF.